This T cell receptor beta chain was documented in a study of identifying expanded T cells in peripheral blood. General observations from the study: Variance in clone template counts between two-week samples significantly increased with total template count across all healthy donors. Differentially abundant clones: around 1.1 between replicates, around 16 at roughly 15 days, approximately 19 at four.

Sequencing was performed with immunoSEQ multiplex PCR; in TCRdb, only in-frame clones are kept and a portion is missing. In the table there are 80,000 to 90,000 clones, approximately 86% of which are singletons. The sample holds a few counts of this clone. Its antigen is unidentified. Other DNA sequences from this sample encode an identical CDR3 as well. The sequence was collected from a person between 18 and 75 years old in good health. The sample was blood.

CDR3 region: CASRPTGLYGYTF. DNA of the CDR3: TGCGCCAGCAGGCCGACAGGATTGTATGGCTACACCTTC. The chain uses TRBV4-1 and TRBJ1-2, with D perhaps TRBD1 (6 bases). The CDR3 is made up of 13 amino acids. V was trimmed by 6 bases and J by 5 bases, leaving 13 bases between them. Germline V gene lookup returns CDR1 MGHRA and CDR2 YSYEKL.